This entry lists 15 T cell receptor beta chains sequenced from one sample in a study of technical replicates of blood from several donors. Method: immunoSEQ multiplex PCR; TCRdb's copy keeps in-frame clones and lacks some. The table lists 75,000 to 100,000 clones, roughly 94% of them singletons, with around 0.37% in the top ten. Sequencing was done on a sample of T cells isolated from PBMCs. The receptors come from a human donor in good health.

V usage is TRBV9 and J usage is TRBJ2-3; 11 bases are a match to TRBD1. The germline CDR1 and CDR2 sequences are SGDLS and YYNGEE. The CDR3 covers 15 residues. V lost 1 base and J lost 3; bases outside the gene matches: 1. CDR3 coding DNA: TGTGCCAGCAGCGTACGGGACAGGGGGACAGATACGCAGTATTTT. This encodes CASSVRDRGTDTQYF.

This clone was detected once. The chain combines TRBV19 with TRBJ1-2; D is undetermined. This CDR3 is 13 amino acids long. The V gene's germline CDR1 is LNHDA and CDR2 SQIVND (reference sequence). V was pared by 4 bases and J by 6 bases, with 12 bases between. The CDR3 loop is CASSKEYWDGYTF. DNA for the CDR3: TGTGCCAGTAGTAAGGAGTATTGGGATGGCTACACCTTC.

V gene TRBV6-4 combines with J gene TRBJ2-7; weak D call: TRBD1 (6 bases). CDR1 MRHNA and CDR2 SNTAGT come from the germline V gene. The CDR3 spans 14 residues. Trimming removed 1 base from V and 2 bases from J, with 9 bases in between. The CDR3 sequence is CASSDYRVTYEQYF. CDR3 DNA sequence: TGTGCCAGCAGTGACTACAGGGTGACCTACGAGCAGTACTTC.

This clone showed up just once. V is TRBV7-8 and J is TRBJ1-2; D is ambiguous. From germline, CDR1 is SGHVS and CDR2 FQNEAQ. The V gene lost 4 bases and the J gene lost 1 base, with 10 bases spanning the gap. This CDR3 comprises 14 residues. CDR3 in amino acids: CASSSREGNYGYTF. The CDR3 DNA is TGTGCCAGCAGCTCCAGAGAGGGTAACTATGGCTACACCTTC.

The CDR3 region has the DNA TGCGCCAGCAGCCAAACTAGCGCTAACACCGGGGAGCTGTTTTTT. Protein sequence: CASSQTSANTGELFF. This rearrangement joins TRBV4-3 to TRBJ2-2; 7 positions match TRBD2. Unmatched junction bases numbered 2, after V lost 2 bases and J lost 2 bases. The CDR3 has 15 amino acids. Germline CDR1 is LGHNA and CDR2 is YSLEER.

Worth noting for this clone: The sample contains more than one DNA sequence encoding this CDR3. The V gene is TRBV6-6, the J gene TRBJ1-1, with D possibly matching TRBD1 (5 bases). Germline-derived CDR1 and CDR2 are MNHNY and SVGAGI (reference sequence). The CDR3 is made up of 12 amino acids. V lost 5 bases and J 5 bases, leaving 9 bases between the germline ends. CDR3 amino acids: CASSPRVTEAFF. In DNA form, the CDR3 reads TGTGCCAGCAGTCCCAGGGTAACTGAAGCTTTCTTT.

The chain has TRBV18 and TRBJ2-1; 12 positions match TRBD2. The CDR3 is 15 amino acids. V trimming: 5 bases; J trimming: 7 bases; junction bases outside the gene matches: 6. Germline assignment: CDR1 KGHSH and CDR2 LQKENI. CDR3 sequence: CASSEQTSGSNEQFF. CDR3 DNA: TGTGCCAGCTCAGAACAGACTAGCGGGAGTAATGAGCAGTTCTTC.

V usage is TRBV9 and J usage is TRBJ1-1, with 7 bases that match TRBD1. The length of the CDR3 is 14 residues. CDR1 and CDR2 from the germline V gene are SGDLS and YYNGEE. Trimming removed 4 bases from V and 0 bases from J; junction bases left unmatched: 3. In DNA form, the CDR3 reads TGTGCCAGCAGCCTACAGGGGTTGAACACTGAAGCTTTCTTT. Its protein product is CASSLQGLNTEAFF.

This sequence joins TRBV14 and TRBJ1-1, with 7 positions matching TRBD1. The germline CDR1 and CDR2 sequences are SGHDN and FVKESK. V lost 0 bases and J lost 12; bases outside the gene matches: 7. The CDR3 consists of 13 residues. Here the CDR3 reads CASSQELTGWPFF. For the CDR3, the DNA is TGTGCCAGCAGCCAAGAGTTGACAGGGTGGCCTTTCTTT.

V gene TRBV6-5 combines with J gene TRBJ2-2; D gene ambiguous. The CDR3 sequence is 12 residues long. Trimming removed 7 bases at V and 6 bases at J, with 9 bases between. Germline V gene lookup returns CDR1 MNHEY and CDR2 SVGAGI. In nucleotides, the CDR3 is TGTGCCAGCATTACTGGAGCCGGGGAGCTGTTTTTT. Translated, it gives CASITGAGELFF.

The CDR3 region has the DNA TGTGCCAGCAGCTTAAGACTAGCGGAGACTTACGAGCAGTACTTC. Amino acids: CASSLRLAETYEQYF. The chain is built from TRBV7-9 and TRBJ2-7; 9 bases fit TRBD2. V dropped 2 bases and J dropped 4; count of bases not matched to a gene: 6. Germline CDR1 SEHNR, CDR2 FQNEAQ (reference sequence). CDR3 size: 15 residues.

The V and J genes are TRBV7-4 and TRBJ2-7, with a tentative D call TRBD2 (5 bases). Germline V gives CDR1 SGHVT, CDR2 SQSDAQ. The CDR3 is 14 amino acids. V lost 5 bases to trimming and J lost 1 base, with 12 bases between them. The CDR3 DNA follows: TGTGCCAGCAGCCCCGGGGAGTGTTCCTACGAGCAGTACTTC. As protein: CASSPGECSYEQYF.

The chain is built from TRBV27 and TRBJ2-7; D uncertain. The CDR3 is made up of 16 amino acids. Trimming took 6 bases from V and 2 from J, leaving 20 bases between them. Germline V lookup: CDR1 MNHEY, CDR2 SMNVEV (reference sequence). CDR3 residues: CASSFSRGTQTYEQYF. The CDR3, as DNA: TGTGCCAGCAGCTTCTCGCGAGGAACTCAAACCTACGAGCAGTACTTC.

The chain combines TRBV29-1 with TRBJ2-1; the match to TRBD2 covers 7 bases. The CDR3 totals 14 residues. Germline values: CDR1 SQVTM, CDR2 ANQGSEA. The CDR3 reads CSISAGYQGNEQFF. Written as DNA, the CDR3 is TGCAGTATCTCAGCGGGATATCAAGGAAATGAGCAGTTCTTC.

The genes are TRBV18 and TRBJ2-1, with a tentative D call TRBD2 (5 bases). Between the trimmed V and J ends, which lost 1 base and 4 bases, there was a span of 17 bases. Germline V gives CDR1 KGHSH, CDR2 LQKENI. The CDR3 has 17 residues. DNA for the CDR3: TGTGCCAGCTCACCACGGGAGCTGCCGACGGGGTACAATGAGCAGTTCTTC. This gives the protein CASSPRELPTGYNEQFF.